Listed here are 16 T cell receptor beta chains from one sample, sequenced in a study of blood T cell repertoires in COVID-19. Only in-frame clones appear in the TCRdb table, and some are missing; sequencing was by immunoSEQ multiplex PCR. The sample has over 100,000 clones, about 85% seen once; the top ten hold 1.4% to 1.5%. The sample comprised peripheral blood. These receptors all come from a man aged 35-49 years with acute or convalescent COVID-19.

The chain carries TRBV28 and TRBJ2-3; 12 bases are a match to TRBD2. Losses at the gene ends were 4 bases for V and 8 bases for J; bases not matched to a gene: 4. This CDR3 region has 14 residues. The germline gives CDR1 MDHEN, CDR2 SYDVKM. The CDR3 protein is CASSSPSGRGTQYF. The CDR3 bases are TGTGCCAGCAGTTCGCCTAGCGGGAGGGGTACGCAGTATTTT.

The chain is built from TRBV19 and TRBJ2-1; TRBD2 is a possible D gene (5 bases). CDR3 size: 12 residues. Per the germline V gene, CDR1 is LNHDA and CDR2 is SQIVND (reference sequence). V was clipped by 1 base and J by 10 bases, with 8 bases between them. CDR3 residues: CASSIGTREQFF. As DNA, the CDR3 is TGTGCCAGTAGTATAGGTACTAGGGAGCAGTTCTTC.

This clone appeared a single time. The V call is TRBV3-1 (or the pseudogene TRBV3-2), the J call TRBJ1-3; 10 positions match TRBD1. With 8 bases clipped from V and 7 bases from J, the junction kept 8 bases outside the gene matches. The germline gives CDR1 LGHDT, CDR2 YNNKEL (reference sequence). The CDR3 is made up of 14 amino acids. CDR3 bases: TGTGCCAGCGGACAGGGGGGGCGTGGGAACACCATATATTTT. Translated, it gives CASGQGGRGNTIYF.

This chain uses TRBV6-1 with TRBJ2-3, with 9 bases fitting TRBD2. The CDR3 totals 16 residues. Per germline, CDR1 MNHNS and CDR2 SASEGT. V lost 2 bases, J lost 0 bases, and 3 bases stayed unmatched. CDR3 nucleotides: TGTGCCAGCAGTGAATTCCTAGCGGGAAGCACAGATACGCAGTATTTT. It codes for CASSEFLAGSTDTQYF.

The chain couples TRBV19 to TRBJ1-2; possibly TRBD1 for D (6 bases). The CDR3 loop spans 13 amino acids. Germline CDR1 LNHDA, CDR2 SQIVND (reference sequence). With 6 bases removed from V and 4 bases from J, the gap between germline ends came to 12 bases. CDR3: CASSPGVIYGYTF. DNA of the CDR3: TGTGCCAGTAGCCCAGGGGTTATCTATGGCTACACCTTC.

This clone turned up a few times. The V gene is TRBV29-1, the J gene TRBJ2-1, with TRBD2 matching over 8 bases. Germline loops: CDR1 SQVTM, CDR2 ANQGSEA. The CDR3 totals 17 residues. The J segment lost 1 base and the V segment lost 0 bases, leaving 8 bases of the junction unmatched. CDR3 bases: TGCAGCGTTGAAGATCGAGCGGGAGTAGGTTCCTACAATGAGCAGTTCTTC. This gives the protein CSVEDRAGVGSYNEQFF.

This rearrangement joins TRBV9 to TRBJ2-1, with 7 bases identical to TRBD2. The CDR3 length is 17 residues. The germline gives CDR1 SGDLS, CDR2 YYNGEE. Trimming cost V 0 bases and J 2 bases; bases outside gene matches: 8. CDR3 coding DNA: TGTGCCAGCAGCGTAGGCGTTAGCGGGCGCCCCTACAATGAGCAGTTCTTC. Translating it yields CASSVGVSGRPYNEQFF. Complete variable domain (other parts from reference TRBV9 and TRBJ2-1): DSGVTQTPKHLITATGQRVTLRCSPRSGDLSVYWYQQSLDQGLQFLIQYYNGEERAKGNILERFSAQQFPDLHSELNLSSLELGDSALYFCASSVGVSGRPYNEQFFGPGTRLTVL.

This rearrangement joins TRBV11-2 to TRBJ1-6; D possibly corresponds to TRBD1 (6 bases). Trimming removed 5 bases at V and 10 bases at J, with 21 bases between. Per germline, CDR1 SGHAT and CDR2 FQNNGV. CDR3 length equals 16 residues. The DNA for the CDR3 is TGTGCCAGCAGCCTCCAAAGGTCTGGGACAAGGTCACCCCTCCACTTT. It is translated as CASSLQRSGTRSPLHF.

CDR3 sequence (DNA): TGTGCCAGCAGGCCCTTCTCGAGGGGGAGTAATGAAAAACTGTTTTTT. Translated, it gives CASRPFSRGSNEKLFF. The rearrangement joins TRBV2 to TRBJ1-4; TRBD1 is a possible D gene (6 bases). Germline V gene data show CDR1 as SNHLY and CDR2 as FYNNEI. CDR3 length equals 16 residues. Deletions cut 6 bases from V and 4 bases from J, with 18 bases between. Drawing the rest from reference TRBV2 and TRBJ1-4, the complete variable domain is EPEVTQTPSHQVTQMGQEVILRCVPISNHLYFYWYRQILGQKVEFLVSFYNNEISEKSEIFDDQFSVERPDGSNFTLKIRSTKLEDSAMYFCASRPFSRGSNEKLFFGSGTQLSVL.

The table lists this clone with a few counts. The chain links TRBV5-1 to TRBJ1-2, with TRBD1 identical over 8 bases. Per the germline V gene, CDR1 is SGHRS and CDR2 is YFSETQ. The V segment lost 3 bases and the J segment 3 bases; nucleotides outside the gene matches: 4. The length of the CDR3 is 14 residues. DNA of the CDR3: TGCGCCAGCAGCTCGGGGACAGGAGACTATGGCTACACCTTC. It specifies CASSSGTGDYGYTF. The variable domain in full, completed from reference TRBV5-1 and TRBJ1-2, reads KAGVTQTPRYLIKTRGQQVTLSCSPISGHRSVSWYQQTPGQGLQFLFEYFSETQRNKGNFPGRFSGRQFSNSRSEMNVSTLELGDSALYLCASSSGTGDYGYTFGSGTRLTVV.

CDR3 coding DNA: TGTGCCAGCAGCCCCGACAGGTCCTGGGGCTACACCTTC. This encodes CASSPDRSWGYTF. The rearrangement uses TRBV12-3 or TRBV12-4 and TRBJ1-2; perhaps TRBD1 as D (6 bases). The CDR3 spans 13 residues. The V end lost 6 bases, the J end lost 8 bases, and 16 bases lay between the germline ends.

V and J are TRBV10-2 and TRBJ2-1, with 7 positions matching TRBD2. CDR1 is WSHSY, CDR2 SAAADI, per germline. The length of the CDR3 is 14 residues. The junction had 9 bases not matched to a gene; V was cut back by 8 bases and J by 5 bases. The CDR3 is CASVLGGSHNEQFF. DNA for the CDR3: TGCGCCAGCGTCTTGGGCGGGAGTCACAATGAGCAGTTCTTC.

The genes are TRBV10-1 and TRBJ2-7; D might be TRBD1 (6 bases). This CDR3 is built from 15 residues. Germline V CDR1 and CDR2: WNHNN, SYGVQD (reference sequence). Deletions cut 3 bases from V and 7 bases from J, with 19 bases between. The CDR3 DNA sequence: TGCGCCAGCAGTGAATACGCGACAGGCAGAACAGAGCAGTACTTC. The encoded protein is CASSEYATGRTEQYF.

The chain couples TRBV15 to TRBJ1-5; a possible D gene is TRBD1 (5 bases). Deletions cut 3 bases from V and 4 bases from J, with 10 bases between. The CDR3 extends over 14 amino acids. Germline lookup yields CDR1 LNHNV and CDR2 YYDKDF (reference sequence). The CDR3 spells CATSRGLLNQPQHF. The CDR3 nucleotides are TGTGCCACCAGCAGGGGACTGTTGAATCAGCCCCAGCATTTT.

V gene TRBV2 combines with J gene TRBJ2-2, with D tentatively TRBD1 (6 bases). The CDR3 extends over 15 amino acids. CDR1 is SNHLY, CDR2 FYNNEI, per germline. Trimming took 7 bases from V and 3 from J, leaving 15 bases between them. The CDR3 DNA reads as TGTGCCAGCAAAAGAGGGGGTGCGGACACCGGGGAGCTGTTTTTT. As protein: CASKRGGADTGELFF.

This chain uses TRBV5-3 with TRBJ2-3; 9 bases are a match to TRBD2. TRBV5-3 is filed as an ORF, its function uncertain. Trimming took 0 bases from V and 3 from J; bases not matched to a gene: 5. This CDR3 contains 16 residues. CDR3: CARSLVGGGETDTQYF. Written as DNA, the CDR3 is TGTGCCAGAAGCTTGGTTGGCGGGGGGGAGACAGATACGCAGTATTTT.